The 2 T cell receptor beta chains below were found in one sample sequenced in a study of response to subunit inactivated influenza vaccine. A single record per CDR3 protein comes from TCRdb applying MiXCR to the RT-PCR reads. The sample has about 160,000 distinct CDR3 sequences, approximately 10% seen once. The sequences come from non-naive T cells sorted from PBMCs, collected 40 to 50 days after vaccination. The receptors originated from a man aged 45-65 years who received an inactivated influenza vaccine.

Ten or more counts support this clonotype. The chain is built from TRBV12-3 or TRBV12-4 and TRBJ2-3; D possibly matches TRBD1 or TRBD2 (5 bases each). V was shortened by 7 bases and J by 5 bases, with 19 bases between the two germline ends. This CDR3 has 15 amino acids. The CDR3 is CASTPGAWPGDTQYF. In nucleotides, the CDR3 is TGTGCCAGCACTCCCGGGGCGTGGCCTGGAGATACGCAGTATTTT.

As concerns this clonotype: Given a much more abundant clone one base away, this may be a read error. This chain uses TRBV30 with TRBJ2-2; 8 bases fit TRBD1. The CDR3 is 15 residues long. Germline V lookup: CDR1 GTSNPN, CDR2 SVGIG (reference sequence). In nucleotides, the CDR3 is TGTGCCTGGAGTTCCGGGACAGGTCACACCGGGAAGCTGTTTTTT. Its protein is CAWSSGTGHTGKLFF.